Listed here are 28 T cell receptor beta chains from one sample, sequenced in a study of blood T cell repertoires in COVID-19. TCRdb's copy holds only in-frame clones and misses some; the assay was immunoSEQ multiplex PCR. The table records 25,000 to 30,000 clones, roughly 80% of them present only once. Sequencing used peripheral blood. These receptors were obtained from a man over 45 with active or convalescent COVID-19.

The chain couples TRBV7-8 to TRBJ1-4; TRBD1 aligns across 9 bases. Germline loops: CDR1 SGHVS, CDR2 FQNEAQ. This CDR3 is built from 15 residues. V lost 5 bases and J lost 8; bases outside the gene matches: 9. In nucleotides, the CDR3 is TGTGCCAGCAGCCCAATCAGGGACAGGGACGAAAAACTGTTTTTT. As protein: CASSPIRDRDEKLFF.

This rearrangement joins TRBV2 to TRBJ2-2; 7 nucleotides match TRBD1. The J segment lost 6 bases and the V segment lost 6 bases, leaving 7 bases of the junction unmatched. This CDR3 is built from 14 residues. The V gene's germline CDR1 is SNHLY and CDR2 FYNNEI. Here the CDR3 DNA reads TGTGCCAGCAGCCGGACAGGTCGGGCCGGGGAGCTGTTTTTT. Translation: CASSRTGRAGELFF.

This chain connects TRBV28 to TRBJ2-5, with D tentatively TRBD1 (7 bases). This CDR3 is 14 amino acids long. Germline values: CDR1 MDHEN, CDR2 SYDVKM. V lost 6 bases to trimming and J lost 2 bases, with 13 bases between them. CDR3 in amino acids: CASSSRGTQETQYF. As DNA, the CDR3 is TGTGCCAGCAGCTCCAGGGGGACTCAAGAGACCCAGTACTTC.

The gene calls are TRBV11-2 and TRBJ1-2; D may be TRBD1 (5 bases). V was trimmed by 6 bases and J by 2 bases, leaving 10 bases between them. Germline V CDR1 and CDR2: SGHAT, FQNNGV. This CDR3 spans 13 amino acids. The CDR3 DNA reads as TGTGCCAGCAGTGGGGGGTCCAACTATGGCTACACCTTC. The encoded protein is CASSGGSNYGYTF.

This clone came up a few times. J is TRBJ2-7 and V is TRBV6-5; 7 nucleotides line up with TRBD1. V was clipped by 6 bases and J by 5 bases; unmatched bases: 10. This CDR3 comprises 14 residues. CDR1 and CDR2 from the germline V gene are MNHEY and SVGAGI. CDR3 sequence reads: CASRLAGGSHEQYF. CDR3 bases: TGTGCCAGCAGGCTGGCAGGGGGATCCCACGAGCAGTACTTC.

The genes are TRBV5-1 and TRBJ2-5, with 9 nucleotides matching TRBD1. The CDR3 loop spans 15 amino acids. Germline CDR1 reads SGHRS; CDR2 reads YFSETQ. The ends lost 3 bases at V and 4 bases at J; junction bases unmatched: 7. CDR3: CASSSSGTGIETQYF. The CDR3 DNA sequence: TGCGCCAGCAGCTCCTCCGGGACAGGGATAGAGACCCAGTACTTC.

The gene calls are TRBV7-9 and TRBJ2-5; 11 positions agree with TRBD1. Unmatched junction bases numbered 4, after V lost 5 bases and J lost 2 bases. The germline V gene has CDR1 SEHNR and CDR2 FQNEAQ (reference sequence). This CDR3 contains 15 residues. For the CDR3, the DNA is TGTGCCAGCAGCCCAGGGGACAGGGGGCAAGAGACCCAGTACTTC. This sequence encodes CASSPGDRGQETQYF. Supplemented by reference TRBV7-9 and TRBJ2-5, the full variable domain reads DTGVSQNPRHKITKRGQNVTFRCDPISEHNRLYWYRQTLGQGPEFLTYFQNEAQLEKSRLLSDRFSAERPKGSFSTLEIQRTEQGDSAMYLCASSPGDRGQETQYFGPGTRLLVL.

The gene calls are TRBV14 and TRBJ1-6; 9 positions agree with TRBD1. Trimming cost V 2 bases and J 8 bases; bases outside gene matches: 4. The germline gives CDR1 SGHDN, CDR2 FVKESK. This CDR3 spans 15 amino acids. As DNA, the CDR3 is TGTGCCAGCAGCCAATTACAGGGGGCTTATTCACCCCTCCACTTT. Residues: CASSQLQGAYSPLHF.

J is TRBJ1-2 and V is TRBV10-3; D call uncertain. Germline CDR1 ENHRY, CDR2 SYGVKD. The V and J ends lost 0 bases and 4 bases respectively, with 6 bases between them. This CDR3 is 13 amino acids long. The CDR3 region has the DNA TGTGCCATCAGTGAGTCCACAGCCTATGGCTACACCTTC. It codes for CAISESTAYGYTF.

The chain uses TRBV5-1 and TRBJ2-5; a weak D match, TRBD1 (6 bases). Germline CDR1 and CDR2: SGHRS and YFSETQ. This CDR3 is built from 15 residues. Trimming pared 1 base from V and 2 bases from J, leaving 12 bases between. CDR3 sequence: CASSLLGGSQETQYF. Written as DNA, the CDR3 is TGCGCCAGCAGCTTGTTAGGGGGTTCACAAGAGACCCAGTACTTC.

The chain joins TRBV5-1 to TRBJ2-5; TRBD1 is a possible D gene (6 bases). Germline V lookup: CDR1 SGHRS, CDR2 YFSETQ. V was shortened by 4 bases and J by 2 bases, with 21 bases between the two germline ends. The CDR3 length is 17 residues. The CDR3 is CASSRQPGHSMQETQYF. Here the CDR3 DNA reads TGCGCCAGCAGCCGCCAACCGGGACACTCGATGCAAGAGACCCAGTACTTC.

The chain has TRBV9 and TRBJ1-2; D might be TRBD1 (6 bases). The germline CDR1 and CDR2 sequences are SGDLS and YYNGEE. The CDR3 has 15 amino acids. V lost 0 bases and J 4 bases, leaving 13 bases between the germline ends. CDR3 loop: CASSVAAGAVYGYTF. The CDR3 DNA is TGTGCCAGCAGCGTAGCAGCAGGGGCCGTCTATGGCTACACCTTC.

The chain couples TRBV9 to TRBJ2-2; a possible D gene is TRBD1 (6 bases). V was shortened by 4 bases and J by 3 bases, with 10 bases between the two germline ends. The CDR3 spans 14 residues. Germline loops: CDR1 SGDLS, CDR2 YYNGEE. The CDR3 region is CASSRTGYTGELFF. The CDR3 DNA reads as TGTGCCAGCAGCCGTACAGGGTACACCGGGGAGCTGTTTTTT.

J is TRBJ1-1 and V is TRBV24-1; D is undetermined. CDR1 and CDR2 from the germline V gene are KGHDR and SFDVKD. The V end lost 7 bases, the J end lost 6 bases, and 8 bases lay between the germline ends. The CDR3 sequence is 11 residues long. This chain's CDR3 is CATRRTAEAFF. CDR3 DNA sequence: TGTGCCACCAGACGCACAGCTGAAGCTTTCTTT.

The gene calls are TRBV10-3 and TRBJ1-3, with a possible D match to TRBD1 (6 bases). This CDR3 spans 13 amino acids. V was clipped by 7 bases and J by 4 bases, with 11 bases between them. Per the germline V gene, CDR1 is ENHRY and CDR2 is SYGVKD. The CDR3 nucleotides are TGTGCCATCAAGACAGGCCAAGGAAACACCATATATTTT. It specifies CAIKTGQGNTIYF.

This chain connects TRBV3-1 (or the pseudogene TRBV3-2) to TRBJ2-1; the D gene is possibly TRBD1 (6 bases). The CDR3 totals 15 residues. The germline gives CDR1 LGHDT, CDR2 YNNKEL (reference sequence). The ends were cut back, 4 bases at V and 2 bases at J, with 12 bases in the middle. The CDR3 DNA reads TGTGCCAGCAGCCCGGGTAGGGGGACCTACAATGAGCAGTTCTTC. It translates to CASSPGRGTYNEQFF.

V is TRBV7-6 and J is TRBJ1-1; D not certain. The V gene's germline CDR1 is SGHVS and CDR2 FNYEAQ. The CDR3 is 14 residues long. The ends were cut back, 2 bases at V and 1 base at J, with 8 bases in the middle. CDR3 protein: CASSLFSRNTEAFF. The DNA of the CDR3 is TGTGCCAGCAGCTTATTTTCCAGGAACACTGAAGCTTTCTTT.

The gene calls are TRBV5-1 and TRBJ2-5; 7 bases fit TRBD2. The CDR3 sequence is 14 residues long. Germline V CDR1 and CDR2: SGHRS, YFSETQ. V shed 4 bases and J 5 bases; nucleotides not matched to a gene: 8. The CDR3 bases are TGCGCCAGCAGCCCCTCTGCGGGAGTGGAGACCCAGTACTTC. It encodes CASSPSAGVETQYF.

V usage is TRBV27 and J usage is TRBJ2-7, with 7 bases matching TRBD1. CDR1 and CDR2 (germline): MNHEY, SMNVEV (reference sequence). Trimming at V came to 4 bases and at J to 1 base, leaving 1 base not matched to a gene. This CDR3 contains 13 residues. CDR3 sequence: CASSWDSSYEQYF. The DNA of the CDR3 is TGTGCCAGCAGTTGGGACAGTTCCTACGAGCAGTACTTC.

This clone has just one count. V usage is TRBV5-4 and J usage is TRBJ2-7; tentative D call: TRBD1 (7 bases). CDR1 and CDR2 (germline): SGHNT, YYREEE (reference sequence). The V gene lost 0 bases and the J gene lost 6 bases, with 13 bases spanning the gap. The CDR3 spans 14 residues. CDR3 nucleotides: TGTGCCAGCAGCTTGGACCAGGGGGGCCGCGAGCAGTACTTC. It specifies CASSLDQGGREQYF.

The chain employs TRBV18 and TRBJ2-1; 8 bases map to TRBD1. The germline gives CDR1 KGHSH, CDR2 LQKENI. J was trimmed by 10 bases and V by 3 bases; bases with no gene match: 11. This CDR3 region has 15 residues. CDR3 residues: CASSPGQDPIKEQFF. CDR3 in DNA: TGTGCCAGCTCACCGGGACAGGACCCGATCAAGGAGCAGTTCTTC.

Only a few counts were recorded for this clone. The chain couples TRBV7-9 to TRBJ2-1, with 10 bases identical to TRBD2. V was pared by 5 bases and J by 5 bases, with 9 bases of the junction left unmatched. Germline values: CDR1 SEHNR, CDR2 FQNEAQ (reference sequence). The CDR3 has 16 amino acids. The CDR3, as DNA: TGTGCCAGCAGCGTTCCCCTAGCGGGAGCTGACAATGAGCAGTTCTTC. It specifies CASSVPLAGADNEQFF.

The V gene is TRBV11-2, the J gene TRBJ2-1, with TRBD2 matching 12 bases. V trimming: 2 bases; J trimming: 9 bases; junction bases outside the gene matches: 11. CDR3 length: 17 amino acids. The germline V gene has CDR1 SGHAT and CDR2 FQNNGV. The CDR3 region has the DNA TGTGCCAGCAGCTTACCGCCCCCATCTAGCGGGGGGGGTGAGCAGTTCTTC. Its protein is CASSLPPPSSGGGEQFF.

The V and J genes are TRBV28 and TRBJ1-3; perhaps TRBD1 as D (5 bases). Trimming shortened V by 7 bases and J by 4 bases, and 14 bases separated the two germline ends. The CDR3 extends over 14 amino acids. Germline CDR1 and CDR2: MDHEN and SYDVKM. The CDR3 here is CASTIGGVGNTIYF. CDR3 bases: TGTGCCAGCACCATTGGGGGGGTCGGAAACACCATATATTTT.

The chain combines TRBV6-5 with TRBJ1-3, with D possibly TRBD1 on 5 matching bases. The CDR3 covers 14 residues. The ends were cut back, 4 bases at V and 1 base at J, with 8 bases in the middle. The germline V gene has CDR1 MNHEY and CDR2 SVGAGI. Here the CDR3 DNA reads TGTGCCAGCAGTTTCGCAGGGTCTGGAAACACCATATATTTT. It yields the protein CASSFAGSGNTIYF.

This chain joins TRBV2 and TRBJ2-4; unclear D gene. Trimming removed 4 bases from V and 9 bases from J, with 13 bases in between. The CDR3 totals 13 residues. Germline V gives CDR1 SNHLY, CDR2 FYNNEI. This chain's CDR3 is CASSVGSTRIQYF. The CDR3 bases are TGTGCCAGCAGTGTTGGTAGTACCCGCATTCAGTACTTC.

This clone was observed a few times. The chain couples TRBV5-1 to TRBJ1-2; tentative D call: TRBD1 (5 bases). Germline assignment: CDR1 SGHRS and CDR2 YFSETQ. The CDR3 is 14 residues long. V shed 0 bases and J shed 4 bases, with 10 bases lying between them. Written as DNA, the CDR3 is TGCGCCAGCAGCTTGGAAGGGGTTATCTATGGCTACACCTTC. Encoded protein: CASSLEGVIYGYTF.

This chain uses TRBV7-6 with TRBJ2-7; D might be TRBD2 (5 bases). There are 13 residues in the CDR3. From germline, CDR1 is SGHVS and CDR2 FNYEAQ. V was pared by 2 bases and J by 3 bases, with 8 bases between. CDR3 amino acids: CASSLFEGYEQYF. CDR3 bases: TGTGCCAGCAGCTTATTTGAGGGCTACGAGCAGTACTTC.